The 18 T cell receptor beta chains in this list originate from one sample, sequenced in a study of Graves' ophthalmopathy and Graves' hyperthyroidism (dated by TCRdb to between 2018 and 2020). The instrument was an Illumina HiSeq 2000. For repertoire sequencing, TCR beta CDR3 regions were amplified from RNA transcripts. A first-round RT-PCR used HTBI primers with the Qiagen OneStep RT-PCR kit, followed by a second-round multiplex PCR, size selection and purification. TCRdb reran the public reads through fastp at Q25 and MiXCR, keeping productive beta chains. Identical CDR3 protein sequences are pooled into one entry, listed with their most common genes and DNA. For this sample the table gives some 410,000 distinct CDR3 sequences, of which 21% were detected only once. In total, the top ten clones hold roughly 3% of the sample. The sequencing input was peripheral blood. These receptors all stem from a woman younger than 35 with stable Graves' hyperthyroidism. Donor details come from another sample of the same person, matched by shared clones.

This clonotype was detected many times. The V gene is TRBV6-5, the J gene TRBJ2-5, with D tentatively TRBD1 (5 bases). V gave up 2 bases and J gave up 4 bases, with 8 bases separating them. The length of the CDR3 is 13 residues. The V gene's germline CDR1 is MNHEY and CDR2 SVGAGI. As DNA, the CDR3 is TGTGCCAGCAGTTACGGGGCAGGAGAGACCCAGTACTTC. Encoded protein: CASSYGAGETQYF.

This clonotype was observed a few times. The chain joins TRBV11-2 to TRBJ1-3; no clear D gene. CDR3 size: 15 residues. Between the trimmed V and J ends, which lost 2 bases and 0 bases, there was a span of 8 bases. Germline V gene data show CDR1 as SGHAT and CDR2 as FQNNGV. The CDR3 here is CASSLSRYSGNTIYF. The CDR3 DNA follows: TGTGCCAGCAGCTTATCCCGGTACTCTGGAAACACCATATATTTT. The whole variable domain, remainder taken from reference TRBV11-2 and TRBJ1-3, is EAGVAQSPRYKIIEKRQSVAFWCNPISGHATLYWYQQILGQGPKLLIQFQNNGVVDDSQLPKDRFSAERLKGVDSTLKIQPAKLEDSAVYLCASSLSRYSGNTIYFGEGSWLTVV.

V usage is TRBV28 and J usage is TRBJ1-2, with D uncertain. CDR3 length: 14 amino acids. V lost 3 bases and J 4 bases, leaving 12 bases between the germline ends. Germline lookup yields CDR1 MDHEN and CDR2 SYDVKM. In DNA form, the CDR3 reads TGTGCCAGCAGTTTCGACGGATTCTCCTATGGCTACACCTTC. It is translated as CASSFDGFSYGYTF.

This chain links TRBV2 with TRBJ1-1; tentatively, D is TRBD1 (5 bases). The V gene's germline CDR1 is SNHLY and CDR2 FYNNEI. Trimming removed 2 bases from V and 12 bases from J, with 13 bases in between. The CDR3 spans 12 residues. Here the CDR3 reads CASSERGKESFF. CDR3 DNA: TGTGCCAGCAGTGAACGGGGCAAGGAGTCTTTCTTT.

V is TRBV12-3 or TRBV12-4 and J is TRBJ1-3; 7 bases fit TRBD1. With 11 bases clipped from V and 0 bases from J, the junction kept 7 bases outside the gene matches. CDR3 size: 14 residues. CDR3 DNA: TGTGCCGACCGGGACAGCAACTCTGGAAACACCATATATTTT. Translated: CADRDSNSGNTIYF.

The sample holds a few counts of this clonotype. A junction boundary mismatches the germline segment, possibly from a read error. CDR3 residues: CASSPQRERNIKYF. The CDR3 DNA reads TGTGCCAGCAGCCCCCAGCGGGAGCGGAACATTAAGTACTTC. V is TRBV13 and J is TRBJ2-4; 8 bases align to TRBD2. This CDR3 has 14 amino acids. Germline-derived CDR1 and CDR2 are PRHDT and FYEKMQ (reference sequence). Full variable domain (rest looked up from reference TRBV13 and TRBJ2-4): AAGVIQSPRHLIKEKRETATLKCYPIPRHDTVYWYQQGPGQDPQFLISFYEKMQSDKGSIPDRFSAQQFSDYHSELNMSSLELGDSALYFCASSPQRERNIKYFGAGTRLSVL.

At least ten counts were recorded for this clonotype. V usage is TRBV7-8 and J usage is TRBJ2-7; D gene uncertain. CDR1 is SGHVS and CDR2 is FQNEAQ in the germline V gene. This CDR3 has 14 amino acids. Trimming stripped 2 bases from V and 2 bases from J, with 10 bases between. DNA for the CDR3: TGTGCCAGCAGCTTACGGCACGGCCCCTACGAGCAGTACTTC. It encodes CASSLRHGPYEQYF. Variable domain in full (rest from reference TRBV7-8 and TRBJ2-7): GAGVSQSPRYKVAKRGQDVALRCDPISGHVSLFWYQQALGQGPEFLTYFQNEAQLDKSGLPSDRFFAERPEGSVSTLKIQRTQQEDSAVYLCASSLRHGPYEQYFGPGTRLTVT.

This clonotype has ten or more counts. This chain joins TRBV7-3 and TRBJ1-6, with no clear D. Trimming stripped 1 base from V and 6 bases from J, with 13 bases between. Germline assignment: CDR1 SGHTA and CDR2 FQGTGA. The CDR3 loop spans 16 amino acids. The CDR3 DNA sequence: TGTGCCAGCAGCTTAAGAGGTTCAGGCACTAATTCACCCCTCCACTTT. This gives the protein CASSLRGSGTNSPLHF.

This clonotype was detected ten times or more. V gene TRBV6-1 combines with J gene TRBJ2-7, with 8 bases lining up with TRBD1. Germline CDR1 reads MNHNS; CDR2 reads SASEGT. The length of the CDR3 is 15 residues. J was trimmed by 4 bases and V by 1 base; bases with no gene match: 6. The CDR3 nucleotides read TGTGCCAGCAGTGAAGAAGCAGGGGGCGGGTACGAGCAGTACTTC. Translation gives CASSEEAGGGYEQYF.

This clonotype was found many times. CDR3 sequence (DNA): TGTGCCAGCAGCTTGATCAGCCAAGAGACCCAGTACTTC. Its translation is CASSLISQETQYF. This chain joins TRBV7-9 and TRBJ2-5; D is uncertain. The germline CDR1 and CDR2 sequences are SEHNR and FQNEAQ (reference sequence). The germline V and J ends were trimmed by 3 bases and 1 base, with 6 bases remaining between them. The CDR3 consists of 13 residues.

This clonotype was found many times. The CDR3 nucleotides are TGTGCCAGCAGCTTGGCCCCCGGGGCCCTTAAAGGCTACACCTTC. The encoded protein is CASSLAPGALKGYTF. The V gene is TRBV5-4, the J gene TRBJ1-2; D is perhaps TRBD1 (5 bases). The CDR3 has 15 amino acids. Germline V gives CDR1 SGHNT, CDR2 YYREEE (reference sequence). V gave up 0 bases and J gave up 8 bases, with 17 bases separating them.

The sample holds many counts of this clonotype. The rearrangement uses TRBV6-5 and TRBJ2-6, with D possibly TRBD2 on 6 matching bases. Per the germline V gene, CDR1 is MNHEY and CDR2 is SVGAGI. The CDR3 runs 20 residues. Trimming removed 8 bases from V and 0 bases from J, with 26 bases in between. The CDR3 protein is CASRYIMGGRQISGANVLTF. Written as DNA, the CDR3 is TGTGCCAGCCGCTACATCATGGGGGGACGCCAGATCTCTGGGGCCAACGTCCTGACTTTC.

This chain links TRBV28 with TRBJ2-5, with 9 bases matching TRBD1. J gave up 0 bases and V 5 bases, and 4 bases lay outside the gene matches. The CDR3 covers 15 residues. Germline CDR1 MDHEN, CDR2 SYDVKM. The CDR3, as DNA: TGTGCCAGCAGTGGACAGGGGAGGAACCAAGAGACCCAGTACTTC. Its protein product is CASSGQGRNQETQYF. Drawing the rest from reference TRBV28 and TRBJ2-5, the complete variable domain is DVKVTQSSRYLVKRTGEKVFLECVQDMDHENMFWYRQDPGLGLRLIYFSYDVKMKEKGDIPEGYSVSREKKERFSLILESASTNQTSMYLCASSGQGRNQETQYFGPGTRLLVL.

There are many counts of this clonotype. The CDR3 DNA follows: TGCAGTGCCGATAGACAGAGTTCGTACGAGCAGTACTTC. Translating it yields CSADRQSSYEQYF. The chain links TRBV20-1 to TRBJ2-7; D perhaps matches TRBD1 (5 bases). Trimming stripped 6 bases from V and 4 bases from J, with 16 bases between. CDR3 length equals 13 residues. Germline V gene sequence: CDR1 DFQATT, CDR2 SNEGSKA (reference sequence).

This clonotype occurred many times. The chain has TRBV2 and TRBJ2-7; TRBD2 matches 13 bases. J was trimmed by 5 bases and V by 2 bases; bases with no gene match: 3. Germline values: CDR1 SNHLY, CDR2 FYNNEI. The CDR3 covers 15 residues. In nucleotides, the CDR3 is TGTGCCAGCAGTGAATTCGGACTAGCGGGGGACGAGCAGTACTTC. The encoded protein is CASSEFGLAGDEQYF.

This rearrangement joins TRBV12-3 or TRBV12-4 to TRBJ1-1; D possibly corresponds to TRBD1 (5 bases). The CDR3 contains 12 residues. V was shortened by 7 bases and J by 7 bases, with 13 bases between the two germline ends. The CDR3 sequence is CASNIAGLEAFF. The DNA of the CDR3 is TGTGCCAGCAACATAGCGGGGCTTGAAGCTTTCTTT.

V gene TRBV5-1 combines with J gene TRBJ2-7; the match to TRBD2 covers 7 bases. From germline, CDR1 is SGHRS and CDR2 YFSETQ. The CDR3 totals 15 residues. V lost 4 bases and J lost 2; bases outside the gene matches: 9. This CDR3 is CASSHAGGNPYEQYF. In nucleotides, the CDR3 is TGCGCCAGCAGCCACGCCGGGGGGAACCCCTACGAGCAGTACTTC. The full variable domain, in which reference TRBV5-1 and TRBJ2-7 provide the parts outside the CDR3, is KAGVTQTPRYLIKTRGQQVTLSCSPISGHRSVSWYQQTPGQGLQFLFEYFSETQRNKGNFPGRFSGRQFSNSRSEMNVSTLELGDSALYLCASSHAGGNPYEQYFGPGTRLTVT.

This clonotype was detected many times. The chain employs TRBV12-3 or TRBV12-4 and TRBJ2-3; possibly TRBD1 or TRBD2 for D (5 bases each). This CDR3 has 12 amino acids. The V gene lost 8 bases and the J gene lost 0 bases, with 6 bases spanning the gap. The CDR3: CASGTSTDTQYF. The DNA for the CDR3 is TGTGCCAGCGGGACCAGCACAGATACGCAGTATTTT.